These T cell receptor beta chains were read from a single sample in a study of blood T cell repertoires in COVID-19. Generated by immunoSEQ multiplex PCR, the TCRdb table keeps only in-frame clones and is missing some. The repertoire holds 200,000 or so clones, with around 86% as singletons. Sequenced input: peripheral blood. Receptor source: a human donor in a cohort sampled during active COVID-19. Both conserved end residues are part of each CDR3. A D gene is named only where the DNA matches it firmly. Part of the rows lack a size; the others show once, few, many or a class for expanded clones.

D | V | size | CDR3
. | TRBV5-6 | . | CASSLPDRPLNYGYTF
. | TRBV30 | . | CAWRDRQPYYGYTF
. | TRBV30 | . | CAFRVLSYEQYF
TRBD1 | TRBV4-3 | few | CASSPTGGDGYTF
. | TRBV10-3 | . | CAISVPGSGNTIYF
TRBD2 | TRBV20-1 | . | CSAISGSLADF
TRBD2 | TRBV4-3 | . | CASSPGLARNEQFF
. | TRBV10-3 | . | CAISDGTVLTYEQYF
. | TRBV7-6 | . | CASSSRQHYEQYF
TRBD1 | TRBV25-1 | . | CASSEGTGIRYTEAFF
TRBD1 | TRBV28 | . | CASGIDRVPYGYTF
TRBD1 | TRBV9 | few | CASSNRDRGNTIYF
TRBD2 | TRBV28 | . | CASSSPSGNRAGDF
. | TRBV28 | . | CASSSSPHEQYF
TRBD2 | TRBV4-1 | . | CASSQEFAGVPDTQYF
. | TRBV21-1 | . | CASSKEGQKGEQYF
TRBD1 | TRBV6-5 | . | CASTQDRTSYEQYF
. | TRBV5-1 | . | CASSLDSGVYSYEQYF
. | TRBV28 | many | CASSLWFAGLTDTQYF
TRBD1 | TRBV18 | few | CASSTGTGGTEAFF